This is a list of T cell receptor beta chains from one sample in a study of T cell responses to AZD1222 COVID-19 vaccine. Assay: immunoSEQ multiplex PCR; the TCRdb copy retains only in-frame clones and omits some. The table has nearly 110,000 clones, 90% seen once. The specimen was peripheral blood, collected 28 days after the second AZD1222 dose. These receptor sequences come from an adult who received the AZD1222 COVID-19 vaccine. Each CDR3 is given with its conserved first and last residue. The D gene is left open where the match is weak. Expanded clones get a size class; other rows say once, few or many, or leave the size out.

TRBD1	TRBV2	.	TRBJ2-2	CASNPGQGIGELFF
.	TRBV7-2	once	TRBJ2-6	CASRPSGANVLTF
.	TRBV10-1	.	TRBJ2-5	CASSLLPTGAEETQYF
.	TRBV5-4	once	TRBJ2-2	CASSEGTTGRTGELFF
.	TRBV30	.	TRBJ1-3	CAWSATKSGNTIYF
.	TRBV30	.	TRBJ1-5	CAWSTMSNQPQHF
.	TRBV15	.	TRBJ1-2	CATSSGQLNYGYTF
TRBD1	TRBV28	once	TRBJ1-3	CASSEQGAGNTIYF
.	TRBV4-1	once	TRBJ1-3	CASSQAGVMAGNTIYF
.	TRBV7-8	.	TRBJ2-7	CASSFLDVLEQYF
.	TRBV2	.	TRBJ2-5	CASGGMGLEGETQYF
.	TRBV7-2	.	TRBJ2-7	CASSSPEGEIYEQYF
.	TRBV3-1/TRBV3-2	.	TRBJ2-7	CASSQEQGEQYF
TRBD1	TRBV6-5	many	TRBJ2-2	CASSSGQGYTGELFF
.	TRBV15	few	TRBJ2-1	CATSRDEDEQFF
.	TRBV6-5	.	TRBJ1-1	CASMSYVNTEAFF
.	TRBV18	.	TRBJ2-5	CASSPRREETQYF
.	TRBV4-1	.	TRBJ2-7	CASSQDRAPFYEQYF
TRBD1	TRBV2	.	TRBJ1-2	CASSPGGASGYTF
TRBD2	TRBV14	.	TRBJ2-4	CASSRSGGAKNIQYF
.	TRBV5-1	.	TRBJ2-1	CASSLGSRAVNEQFF
.	TRBV13	once	TRBJ2-7	CASSPGAGEFLDEQYF
.	TRBV12-3/TRBV12-4	.	TRBJ1-6	CASSFTRASPLHF
.	TRBV7-2	.	TRBJ1-2	CASSPEARGYTF
.	TRBV15	.	TRBJ1-3	CATSRPGGSGNTIYF
.	TRBV6-5	.	TRBJ1-1	CASSYGGENTEAFF